The present entry profiles one T cell receptor (beta chain) with its context. Its antigen remains unidentified. This sample stems from a study of T cells in Graves' hyperthyroidism and ophthalmopathy. Study findings and constraints: Ophthalmopathy onset followed model prediction by a median around 6.6 months. Blood also carried most thyroid clonotypes expanded above 0.001. A 13 V-J model separated ophthalmopathy from stable hyperthyroidism.

The TCR beta CDR3 regions underwent amplification using RNA transcripts as the source. The study used the HTBI primer set for a first-round RT-PCR of the TCR CDR3. One entry per CDR3 protein, called by TCRdb with MiXCR from the multiplex PCR reads. The sample has 500,000 to 700,000 distinct CDR3 sequences, over 15% seen once. This CDR3 contains 13 residues. The germline V gene has CDR1 SGHTA and CDR2 FQGNSA. Trimming took 7 bases from V and 0 from J, leaving 9 bases between them. The chain has TRBV7-2 and TRBJ1-1; D not certain. The sample was blood. The clonotype comes from a woman between 18 and 29 years old with Graves' hyperthyroidism. The CDR3 sequence: CASTDNMNTEAFF. CDR3 in DNA: TGTGCCAGCACCGACAATATGAACACTGAAGCTTTCTTT.